This TCR beta chain was captured in a study of T cells in Graves' hyperthyroidism and ophthalmopathy. Source material for PBMCs was around 10 ml fresh peripheral blood. As concerns this clonotype: The antigen is undetermined. This could be a read error, since a much larger clone is one nucleotide away.

Overall study findings and caveats: A 13 V-J signature model discriminated ophthalmopathy versus stable hyperthyroidism.

Amplification of TCR beta CDR3 regions used RNA as the template. In the first-round RT-PCR of the TCR CDR3, the HTBI primer set was used. TCRdb fed the multiplex PCR reads into MiXCR, producing one record per CDR3 protein. The repertoire holds over 300,000 distinct CDR3 sequences, with approximately 15% as singletons. This CDR3 spans 14 amino acids. Germline V gene data show CDR1 as SEHNR and CDR2 as FQNEAQ (reference sequence). The TCR was taken from a woman aged 60 to 75 with Graves' hyperthyroidism. The chain combines TRBV7-9 with TRBJ1-2; D is undetermined. Sequenced material: blood. CDR3 region: CAGSPRGGGYGYTF. CDR3 bases: TGTGCCGGCAGCCCCCGCGGCGGCGGGTATGGCTACACCTTC.